The T cell receptor beta chain under discussion was sequenced for a study of Graves' ophthalmopathy and Graves' hyperthyroidism. TCR beta CDR3 amplification used RNA transcripts. Second-round multiplex PCR followed a first-round RT-PCR using HTBI primers. TCRdb re-called the multiplex PCR reads with MiXCR, one entry per CDR3 protein. The sample has roughly 50,000 distinct CDR3 sequences, under 55% seen once; the top ten hold roughly 4.7%. CDR3 length: 17 amino acids. Germline V gene data show CDR1 as MGHRA and CDR2 as YSYEKL. V lost 4 bases, J lost 1 base, and 9 bases stayed unmatched. The receptor was isolated from an adult woman with Graves' ophthalmopathy. The sequencing sample was made of peripheral blood. The V call is TRBV4-1, the J call TRBJ2-3; TRBD2 aligns across 9 bases. In nucleotides, the CDR3 is TGCGCCAGCAGCCCTCACTCTAGCGGGACCGGCACAGATACGCAGTATTTT. This translates into CASSPHSSGTGTDTQYF.